These 26 T cell receptor beta chains came from one sample sequenced in a study of human T cells and chemical hapten exposure. A single record per CDR3 protein comes from TCRdb applying MiXCR to the RACE reads. The sample lists about 350,000 distinct CDR3 sequences; 5.5% were seen once. Time point: pre-sensitization, week 0. Treatment: therapeutic diphenylcyclopropenone sensitization with weekly scalp DPC. This sample comprised whole blood, obtained in connection with sensitization to the hapten diphenylcyclopropenone (DPC). The receptor source for this set is a young woman with alopecia areata. Some clones in this sample may be carry-over from other donors' samples.

V is TRBV5-1 and J is TRBJ2-5; no firm D call. Germline V gives CDR1 SGHRS, CDR2 YFSETQ. Trimming removed 0 bases at V and 2 bases at J, with 11 bases between. The CDR3 totals 15 residues. The CDR3, as DNA: TGCGCCAGCAGCTTGGTAGGGAATTCTCAAGAGACCCAGTACTTC. Amino acids: CASSLVGNSQETQYF.

The rearrangement joins TRBV11-1 to TRBJ2-1; D may be TRBD2 (7 bases). Between the trimmed V and J ends, which lost 5 bases and 0 bases, there was a span of 23 bases. CDR1 and CDR2 (germline): SGHAT, FQDESV (reference sequence). The CDR3 runs 19 residues. The CDR3 DNA reads TGTGCCAGCAGCCCCTGGACTAGAGGGGGGCCAATCTCCTACAATGAGCAGTTCTTC. It yields the protein CASSPWTRGGPISYNEQFF. Variable domain in full (rest from reference TRBV11-1 and TRBJ2-1): EAEVAQSPRYKITEKSQAVAFWCDPISGHATLYWYRQILGQGPELLVQFQDESVVDDSQLPKDRFSAERLKGVDSTLKIQPAELGDSAMYLCASSPWTRGGPISYNEQFFGPGTRLTVL.

This clonotype was seen repeatedly, ten times or more. The chain links TRBV28 to TRBJ2-6; D remains ambiguous. Trimming stripped 6 bases from V and 2 bases from J, with 17 bases between. CDR1 is MDHEN, CDR2 SYDVKM, per germline. The CDR3 covers 17 residues. CDR3 DNA sequence: TGTGCCAGCAGCGAGATAAGTGGGCGGCCTGGGGCCAACGTCCTGACTTTC. Translation: CASSEISGRPGANVLTF.

The chain employs TRBV6-5 and TRBJ1-2, with D hard to call. The CDR3 loop spans 11 amino acids. Germline CDR1 MNHEY, CDR2 SVGAGI. Trimming pared 5 bases from V and 4 bases from J, leaving 5 bases between. DNA of the CDR3: TGTGCCAGCAGTACCCCCTATGGCTACACCTTC. Encoded protein: CASSTPYGYTF.

In this sample, this clonotype turned up a few times. The chain couples TRBV11-3 to TRBJ1-1, with D possibly matching TRBD1 (5 bases). The CDR3 extends over 15 amino acids. Germline CDR1 and CDR2: SGHNT and YENEEA. V was shortened by 1 base and J by 4 bases, with 13 bases between the two germline ends. CDR3 DNA sequence: TGTGCCAGCAGCTTAGGGAGAGGGGTTCTCACTGAAGCTTTCTTT. Its translation is CASSLGRGVLTEAFF.

This clonotype has at least ten counts. The chain has TRBV14 and TRBJ1-2; maybe TRBD1 (5 bases). Germline V gene sequence: CDR1 SGHDN, CDR2 FVKESK. The V gene lost 4 bases and the J gene lost 6 bases, with 12 bases spanning the gap. This CDR3 has 13 amino acids. CDR3 loop: CASSPRARDGYTF. The CDR3 nucleotides read TGTGCCAGCAGCCCGCGGGCCAGGGATGGCTACACCTTC.

CDR3 residues: CASSFYRDGPEAFF. The CDR3 bases are TGTGCCAGCAGTTTCTACAGGGACGGGCCTGAAGCTTTCTTT. V is TRBV27 and J is TRBJ1-1; tentative D call: TRBD1 (6 bases). V lost 3 bases and J lost 6, with 14 bases in between. The CDR3 runs to 14 residues. Per germline, CDR1 MNHEY and CDR2 SMNVEV (reference sequence).

The chain combines TRBV7-8 with TRBJ2-7, with 9 nucleotides matching TRBD1. Trimming at V came to 7 bases and at J to 3 bases, leaving 7 bases not matched to a gene. The germline gives CDR1 SGHVS, CDR2 FQNEAQ. The CDR3 is made up of 14 amino acids. The CDR3 DNA reads TGTGCCAGCAACCCCCGGGACAGGGTCTACGAGCAGTACTTC. Protein product: CASNPRDRVYEQYF. The whole variable domain, remainder taken from reference TRBV7-8 and TRBJ2-7, is GAGVSQSPRYKVAKRGQDVALRCDPISGHVSLFWYQQALGQGPEFLTYFQNEAQLDKSGLPSDRFFAERPEGSVSTLKIQRTQQEDSAVYLCASNPRDRVYEQYFGPGTRLTVT.

This chain uses TRBV4-2 with TRBJ2-5; TRBD2 matches at 13 bases. The trim removed 3 bases at V and 5 bases at J, leaving 3 bases unmatched. Looked up from germline, CDR1 is LGHNA and CDR2 is YNFKEQ. CDR3 length: 15 residues. The DNA for the CDR3 is TGTGCCAGCAGCCAGGCGGGACTAGCGGGGGAGACCCAGTACTTC. Its protein product is CASSQAGLAGETQYF.

V usage is TRBV7-8 and J usage is TRBJ1-3; no clear D. V dropped 5 bases and J dropped 0 bases, with 14 bases sitting between them. The CDR3 runs to 16 residues. From germline, CDR1 is SGHVS and CDR2 FQNEAQ. CDR3 coding DNA: TGTGCCAGCAGCCCCGGACGGACGGTCTCTGGAAACACCATATATTTT. Amino acid sequence: CASSPGRTVSGNTIYF.

Ten or more counts support this clonotype. This sequence joins TRBV7-9 and TRBJ2-5; weak D call: TRBD1 (5 bases). V lost 5 bases to trimming and J lost 4 bases, with 8 bases between them. Germline V gene data show CDR1 as SEHNR and CDR2 as FQNEAQ (reference sequence). The CDR3 is 12 residues long. In DNA, the CDR3 is TGTGCCAGCAGCGAAGGGGTAGAGACCCAGTACTTC. It is translated as CASSEGVETQYF.

The chain employs TRBV7-2 and TRBJ1-4; D is undetermined. The germline gives CDR1 SGHTA, CDR2 FQGNSA. The CDR3 runs 13 residues. Trimming took 4 bases from V and 8 from J, leaving 11 bases between them. Written as DNA, the CDR3 is TGTGCCAGCAGCTCTCTATCTGGAGAAAAACTGTTTTTT. The encoded protein is CASSSLSGEKLFF.

This clonotype was counted a few times. The chain couples TRBV10-3 to TRBJ1-1; no reliable D call. Germline lookup yields CDR1 ENHRY and CDR2 SYGVKD. This CDR3 contains 14 residues. The V end lost 2 bases, the J end lost 1 base, and 8 bases lay between the germline ends. The CDR3 bases are TGTGCCATCAGTGAGGTACGGGGGAACACTGAAGCTTTCTTT. It specifies CAISEVRGNTEAFF.

This clonotype was recorded at least ten times. The J gene is TRBJ2-5, the V gene TRBV6-5; 8 positions agree with TRBD2. CDR1 and CDR2 from the germline V gene are MNHEY and SVGAGI. J was trimmed by 5 bases and V by 4 bases; bases with no gene match: 15. The CDR3 runs 17 residues. This CDR3 reads CASSFSGGGSKTETQYF. CDR3 coding DNA: TGTGCCAGCAGTTTTAGTGGCGGGGGGTCCAAAACGGAGACCCAGTACTTC.

The chain joins TRBV7-9 to TRBJ1-2, with D perhaps matching TRBD1 (6 bases). Trimming removed 4 bases from V and 2 bases from J, with 17 bases in between. CDR3 size: 16 residues. Per the germline V gene, CDR1 is SEHNR and CDR2 is FQNEAQ (reference sequence). The CDR3: CASSSNEHQGNYGYTF. CDR3 in DNA: TGTGCCAGCAGCTCGAACGAACACCAGGGGAACTATGGCTACACCTTC.

This clonotype was detected only a few times. J is TRBJ1-1 and V is TRBV18; 7 bases are a match to TRBD1. The CDR3 totals 15 residues. Looked up from germline, CDR1 is KGHSH and CDR2 is LQKENI. Trimming cost V 6 bases and J 3 bases; bases outside gene matches: 10. DNA for the CDR3: TGTGCCAGCTCCGACTCACAGGGGCCATACACTGAAGCTTTCTTT. It specifies CASSDSQGPYTEAFF.

This clonotype was picked up a small number of times. The chain carries TRBV27 and TRBJ1-1; no firm D call. Germline-derived CDR1 and CDR2 are MNHEY and SMNVEV (reference sequence). CDR3 length: 17 residues. Trimming stripped 2 bases from V and 2 bases from J, with 18 bases between. The CDR3 DNA follows: TGTGCCAGCAGTTTAATTTTTCAGGCTCCTACAAACACTGAAGCTTTCTTT. Amino acids: CASSLIFQAPTNTEAFF.

In regard to this clonotype: This could be a read error, since a much larger clone is one nucleotide away. The chain has TRBV7-9 and TRBJ1-4; D remains unclear. The CDR3 covers 13 residues. CDR1 is SEHNR and CDR2 is FQNEAQ in the germline V gene (reference sequence). CDR3 region: CASSLGIGEKPFF. The CDR3 DNA reads as TGTGCCAGCAGCTTAGGGATTGGAGAAAAACCGTTTTTT.

This clonotype was found many times. The chain joins TRBV7-9 to TRBJ1-2; D not certain. There are 17 residues in the CDR3. Germline CDR1 reads SEHNR; CDR2 reads FQNEAQ (reference sequence). V was pared by 5 bases and J by 8 bases, with 27 bases between. The DNA for the CDR3 is TGTGCCAGCAGCCCGAATATAGACGACTGGCCTCTGACGGGCTACACCTTC. This encodes CASSPNIDDWPLTGYTF.

This clonotype was recorded at least ten times. The J gene is TRBJ1-1, the V gene TRBV12-3 or TRBV12-4; D not resolved. CDR3 length: 14 amino acids. Trimming removed 5 bases from V and 1 base from J, with 11 bases in between. In DNA, the CDR3 is TGTGCCAGCAGTCCCCCTACCAAGAACACTGAAGCTTTCTTT. Amino acids: CASSPPTKNTEAFF.

This clonotype was observed at least ten times. CDR3 in DNA: TGTGCCAGCAGCTTAGTGAAGGGTAGGGATGGCTACACCTTC. Translating gives CASSLVKGRDGYTF. This chain links TRBV7-2 with TRBJ1-2; D is unresolved. The CDR3 length is 14 residues. Germline V lookup: CDR1 SGHTA, CDR2 FQGNSA. The V end was cut by 1 base, the J end by 6 bases, with 12 bases between.

This clonotype was observed at least ten times. This rearrangement joins TRBV20-1 to TRBJ1-5; the match to TRBD1 covers 7 bases. Germline V gene sequence: CDR1 DFQATT, CDR2 SNEGSKA (reference sequence). This CDR3 spans 17 amino acids. V trimming: 3 bases; J trimming: 3 bases; junction bases outside the gene matches: 14. Here the CDR3 reads CSASLLPPGQINQPQHF. The CDR3, as DNA: TGCAGTGCTAGTCTCCTCCCGCCGGGACAGATCAATCAGCCCCAGCATTTT.

This chain connects TRBV7-2 to TRBJ1-6; TRBD1 matches 9 bases. CDR3 length: 15 residues. The germline V gene encodes CDR1 SGHTA and CDR2 FQGNSA. The junction had 7 bases not matched to a gene; V was cut back by 3 bases and J by 10 bases. The CDR3 loop reads CASSLLSGQGSPLHF. The CDR3 DNA follows: TGTGCCAGCAGCTTGCTTTCGGGACAGGGCTCACCCCTCCACTTT.

This clonotype was detected only a few times. The chain links TRBV6-1 to TRBJ2-7; a weak D match, TRBD1 (6 bases). Germline-derived CDR1 and CDR2 are MNHNS and SASEGT. V was pared by 3 bases and J by 6 bases, with 18 bases between. This CDR3 is built from 15 residues. CDR3 amino acids: CASSDEETGFIEQYF. Here the CDR3 DNA reads TGTGCCAGCAGTGATGAGGAGACAGGTTTTATCGAGCAGTACTTC.

Many counts were recorded for this clonotype. V gene TRBV2 combines with J gene TRBJ1-4; D may be TRBD1 (5 bases). Trimming removed 4 bases at V and 0 bases at J, with 9 bases between. The CDR3 runs to 15 residues. The germline V gene has CDR1 SNHLY and CDR2 FYNNEI. CDR3 nucleotide sequence: TGTGCCAGCAGTGGACAGACTGCAACTAATGAAAAACTGTTTTTT. This gives the protein CASSGQTATNEKLFF.

On this clonotype itself: Being one base from a much bigger clone, this may be a read error. The chain employs TRBV6-5 and TRBJ1-1; D gene ambiguous. Germline V gene lookup returns CDR1 MNHEY and CDR2 SVGAGI. This CDR3 has 14 amino acids. With 7 bases removed from V and 0 bases from J, the gap between germline ends came to 12 bases. CDR3: CASIYRTMNTEAFF. In DNA form, the CDR3 reads TGTGCCAGCATCTACCGAACAATGAACACTGAAGCTTTCTTT.